This T cell receptor beta chain was captured by sequencing in a study of T cell changes during pregnancy in multiple sclerosis. A single count supports this clone. Trimming took off 0 bases at V and 4 bases at J, with 22 bases between the two ends. CDR1 and CDR2 from the germline V gene are SGHNT and YYREEE (reference sequence). This CDR3 is 18 amino acids long. TCRdb's table, derived via immunoSEQ multiplex PCR, lists solely in-frame clones and lacks some. The sample holds around 69,000 clones, about nine tenths seen once. The receptor comes from a female donor with multiple sclerosis, enrolled in a pregnancy study. The sequences come from peripheral blood, collected in the third trimester of pregnancy. The chain carries TRBV5-4 and TRBJ1-2; maybe TRBD1 (5 bases). The CDR3 sequence: CASSLAPSRPTAAYGYTF. In DNA form, the CDR3 reads TGTGCCAGCAGCTTGGCTCCTTCCAGGCCGACAGCTGCCTATGGCTACACCTTC.